One sample yielded the 12 T cell receptor beta chains listed below, sequenced in a study of blood T cell repertoires in COVID-19. Some clones are missing from TCRdb's copy, which holds only in-frame ones; the method was immunoSEQ multiplex PCR. This sample has more than 150,000 clones, with less than 90% found just once. Material for sequencing was peripheral blood. Every receptor here comes from a woman between 65 and 79 years old with acute or convalescent COVID-19.

The chain employs TRBV19 and TRBJ2-2, with D unresolved. The CDR3 runs 15 residues. Trimming stripped 8 bases from V and 0 bases from J, with 13 bases between. Looked up from germline, CDR1 is LNHDA and CDR2 is SQIVND (reference sequence). The CDR3 DNA is TGTGCCAGTGCACCGATGGCAGCGAACACCGGGGAGCTGTTTTTT. Translation: CASAPMAANTGELFF.

The J gene is TRBJ2-1, the V gene TRBV30; a possible D gene is TRBD1 (6 bases). Between the trimmed V and J ends, which lost 4 bases and 6 bases, there was a span of 10 bases. The CDR3 covers 12 residues. CDR1 is GTSNPN, CDR2 SVGIG, per germline (reference sequence). CDR3 region: CAWTLGGNEQFF. Written as DNA, the CDR3 is TGTGCCTGGACTCTAGGGGGCAATGAGCAGTTCTTC. The entire variable domain, with the rest obtained from reference TRBV30 and TRBJ2-1, is as follows: SQTIHQWPATLVQPVGSPLSLECTVEGTSNPNLYWYRQAAGRGLQLLFYSVGIGQISSEVPQNLSASRPQDRQFILSSKKLLLSDSGFYLCAWTLGGNEQFFGPGTRLTVL.

The chain links TRBV5-4 to TRBJ1-1; TRBD1 is a possible D gene (5 bases). V lost 2 bases and J lost 1, with 6 bases in between. The germline gives CDR1 SGHNT, CDR2 YYREEE (reference sequence). This CDR3 spans 13 amino acids. CDR3 DNA sequence: TGTGCCAGCAGCTTCGACAGGAACACTGAAGCTTTCTTT. It translates to CASSFDRNTEAFF.

This sequence joins TRBV6-5 and TRBJ1-2; D gene uncertain. CDR3 length: 13 amino acids. Germline V gives CDR1 MNHEY, CDR2 SVGAGI. V gave up 6 bases and J gave up 4 bases, with 12 bases separating them. CDR3 in amino acids: CASRKAFSYGYTF. The CDR3 region has the DNA TGTGCCAGCAGAAAAGCGTTCTCCTATGGCTACACCTTC.

The CDR3 DNA follows: TGTGCCAGCAGCAGACAGGGGGCTGTGGGCGAGACCGGGGAGCTGTTTTTT. Translating it yields CASSRQGAVGETGELFF. The genes are TRBV6-4 and TRBJ2-2, with 10 positions matching TRBD1. This CDR3 has 17 residues. In germline, CDR1 is MRHNA, CDR2 SNTAGT. V lost 6 bases to trimming and J lost 5 bases; unmatched junction nucleotides: 12.

The chain couples TRBV7-8 to TRBJ2-7, with 8 bases aligning to TRBD1. V lost 4 bases, J lost 1 base, and 9 bases stayed unmatched. Germline V lookup: CDR1 SGHVS, CDR2 FQNEAQ. The CDR3 covers 16 residues. The CDR3 here is CASSWSRTGLSYEQYV. As DNA, the CDR3 is TGTGCCAGCAGCTGGTCCCGGACAGGGCTGTCCTACGAGCAGTACGTC.

CDR3 sequence (DNA): TGTGCCAGCAGAGAGAACAGGGGGGCTAATGAAAAACTGTTTTTT. Amino acid sequence: CASRENRGANEKLFF. The V call is TRBV2, the J call TRBJ1-4; 8 nucleotides agree with TRBD1. After removal of 6 bases from V and 3 bases from J, the junction contained 6 bases not matched to a gene. Looked up from germline, CDR1 is SNHLY and CDR2 is FYNNEI. This CDR3 comprises 15 residues.

The rearrangement links TRBV19 to TRBJ1-2; D unclear. V lost 3 bases and J 4 bases, leaving 15 bases between the germline ends. Germline CDR1 and CDR2: LNHDA and SQIVND (reference sequence). The CDR3 covers 15 residues. CDR3 DNA sequence: TGTGCCAGTAGTATTGATTCAGGACTTGGCTATGGCTACACCTTC. Residues: CASSIDSGLGYGYTF.

This chain joins TRBV6-5 and TRBJ1-1; D ambiguous. This CDR3 is built from 14 residues. V shed 7 bases and J shed 5 bases, with 17 bases lying between them. Germline assignment: CDR1 MNHEY and CDR2 SVGAGI. CDR3 sequence: CASKVRPEGTEAFF. Here the CDR3 DNA reads TGTGCCAGCAAAGTTCGCCCCGAGGGAACTGAAGCTTTCTTT.

The V call is TRBV3-1 (or the pseudogene TRBV3-2), the J call TRBJ1-5; D gene uncertain. The CDR3 runs 15 residues. Between the trimmed V and J ends, which lost 1 base and 6 bases, there was a span of 13 bases. Germline V gene lookup returns CDR1 LGHDT and CDR2 YNNKEL (reference sequence). CDR3 DNA: TGTGCCAGCAGCCAAGGGTCGGGAAATGGTCAGCCCCAGCATTTT. Translating gives CASSQGSGNGQPQHF.

The chain has TRBV13 and TRBJ2-5, with 8 bases identical to TRBD1. CDR1 and CDR2 from the germline V gene are PRHDT and FYEKMQ (reference sequence). V lost 2 bases to trimming and J lost 5 bases; unmatched junction nucleotides: 4. The CDR3 is 14 residues long. The CDR3 spells CASSLNRGWETQYF. CDR3 sequence (DNA): TGTGCCAGCAGCTTAAACAGGGGGTGGGAGACCCAGTACTTC. Full variable domain (remainder filled in from reference TRBV13 and TRBJ2-5): AAGVIQSPRHLIKEKRETATLKCYPIPRHDTVYWYQQGPGQDPQFLISFYEKMQSDKGSIPDRFSAQQFSDYHSELNMSSLELGDSALYFCASSLNRGWETQYFGPGTRLLVL.

The V gene is TRBV18, the J gene TRBJ1-2; D might be TRBD1 (5 bases). The CDR3 is 16 residues long. The germline V and J ends were trimmed by 5 bases and 4 bases, with 20 bases remaining between them. From germline, CDR1 is KGHSH and CDR2 LQKENI. DNA of the CDR3: TGTGCCAGCTCAGCTCGTGGACATTTGAAGACCTATGGCTACACCTTC. This gives the protein CASSARGHLKTYGYTF.